The 17 T cell receptor beta chains given below trace back to one sample, sequenced in a study of post-analysis software for immune sequencing data. Unique molecular identifiers were carried by the TCR beta cDNA libraries. TCRdb re-called the PCR reads with MiXCR, one entry per CDR3 protein. Counted here are about 760,000 distinct CDR3 sequences, roughly 27% occurring once; the ten biggest clones make up around 0.56%. General study points: In patients, about five TRBV segments were more frequent than in controls, with TRBV5-6, TRBV5-1 and TRBV20-1 among them.

Their antigens remain unidentified. Material for sequencing was blood. The receptors derive from a girl under 18 with multiple sclerosis.

The V call is TRBV7-9, the J call TRBJ2-5; TRBD2 agrees at 14 bases. The V and J ends lost 8 bases and 5 bases, in that order; junction bases with no gene match: 7. CDR3 length: 15 amino acids. Germline V gene lookup returns CDR1 SEHNR and CDR2 FQNEAQ (reference sequence). The CDR3 bases are TGTGCCAGCCCGGGACTAGCGGGAGATTTGGAGACCCAGTACTTC. Translated: CASPGLAGDLETQYF.

This clonotype was seen many times. The chain combines TRBV28 with TRBJ1-6; unclear D gene. The CDR3 is 16 residues long. The V gene's germline CDR1 is MDHEN and CDR2 SYDVKM. The germline V and J ends were trimmed by 4 bases and 6 bases, with 16 bases remaining between them. CDR3 DNA sequence: TGTGCCAGCAGTTCCCCTGGGAGGTTCCTTAATTCACCCCTCCACTTT. Translated: CASSSPGRFLNSPLHF.

This rearrangement joins TRBV25-1 to TRBJ1-5, with D possibly matching TRBD1 (5 bases). Between the trimmed V and J ends, which lost 4 bases and 2 bases, there was a span of 12 bases. The CDR3 extends over 15 amino acids. Germline loops: CDR1 MGHDK, CDR2 SYGVNS. As DNA, the CDR3 is TGTGCCAGCAGTGGGGGAGGGGTGGGCAATCAGCCCCAGCATTTT. Translating gives CASSGGGVGNQPQHF.

This clonotype was seen a handful of times. The V call is TRBV10-3, the J call TRBJ2-7; no clear D. Germline loops: CDR1 ENHRY, CDR2 SYGVKD. The CDR3 runs 12 residues. V dropped 3 bases and J dropped 5 bases, with 8 bases sitting between them. The CDR3 DNA follows: TGTGCCATCAGTGACACGGGTAACGAGCAGTACTTC. Residues: CAISDTGNEQYF.

This clonotype has only a few counts. V is TRBV15 and J is TRBJ1-4; no definite D call. Germline-derived CDR1 and CDR2 are LNHNV and YYDKDF (reference sequence). The CDR3 runs to 17 residues. The V gene lost 0 bases and the J gene lost 4 bases, with 15 bases spanning the gap. The CDR3, as DNA: TGTGCCACCAGCAGAGATCGTCGACTCAGTTTTAATGAAAAACTGTTTTTT. Its translation is CATSRDRRLSFNEKLFF. The variable domain in full, with the rest retrieved from reference TRBV15 and TRBJ1-4, is DAMVIQNPRYQVTQFGKPVTLSCSQTLNHNVMYWYQQKSSQAPKLLFHYYDKDFNNEADTPDNFQSRRPNTSFCFLDIRSPGLGDTAMYLCATSRDRRLSFNEKLFFGSGTQLSVL.

The chain carries TRBV7-2 and TRBJ2-3; 11 bases align to TRBD2. Germline values: CDR1 SGHTA, CDR2 FQGNSA. V lost 4 bases to trimming and J lost 4 bases; unmatched junction nucleotides: 7. The CDR3 is made up of 16 amino acids. CDR3 region: CASSSNLAGGSDTQYF. In DNA form, the CDR3 reads TGTGCCAGCAGCTCCAACCTAGCGGGGGGATCAGATACGCAGTATTTT.

J is TRBJ2-7 and V is TRBV28; D is unclear. Germline V lookup: CDR1 MDHEN, CDR2 SYDVKM. V lost 4 bases, J lost 7 bases, and 5 bases lay in between. CDR3 length equals 10 residues. This CDR3 is CASSSREQYF. The CDR3, as DNA: TGTGCCAGCAGTTCGAGAGAGCAGTACTTC.

On this clonotype itself: A junction end diverges from the germline sequence, so it may reflect a read error. The chain employs TRBV6-5 and TRBJ1-2; the D is unclear. CDR1 MNHEY and CDR2 SVGAGI come from the germline V gene. The CDR3 is 14 residues long. CDR3 sequence (DNA): TGTGCCAACAGTTTTGGCAGGTCGGACTATGGCTACACCTTC. It translates to CANSFGRSDYGYTF.

The chain couples TRBV5-1 to TRBJ2-1; the D call may be TRBD1 or TRBD2 (7 bases each). V gave up 5 bases and J gave up 3 bases, with 15 bases separating them. CDR3 length: 15 residues. Germline CDR1 is SGHRS and CDR2 is YFSETQ. CDR3: CASRSVRGGYNEQFF. CDR3 sequence (DNA): TGCGCCAGCAGGTCCGTCAGGGGGGGCTACAATGAGCAGTTCTTC.

This rearrangement joins TRBV20-1 to TRBJ2-7; a possible D gene is TRBD2 (6 bases). The closer fit of TRBJ2-5 to the DNA end suggests the J call may be wrong. The CDR3 length is 14 residues. CDR1 is DFQATT and CDR2 is SNEGSKA in the germline V gene (reference sequence). The CDR3 here is CSAPEWREKGTQYF. The CDR3, as DNA: TGCAGTGCTCCTGAGTGGCGGGAAAAGGGGACCCAGTACTTC.

CDR3 region: CASSLGHPRPTDTQYF. The DNA of the CDR3 is TGTGCCAGCAGTCTGGGACACCCTCGCCCCACAGATACGCAGTATTTT. This chain links TRBV6-6 with TRBJ2-3; D might be TRBD1 (6 bases). CDR1 MNHNY and CDR2 SVGAGI come from the germline V gene (reference sequence). The CDR3 has 16 amino acids. V was trimmed by 5 bases and J by 2 bases, leaving 17 bases between them.

Comments on this clonotype: A read error may explain this, as a much larger clone is one base away. The CDR3 nucleotides read TGCAGCGTTGAAAGACTAGCGGCCCCACAGCGGGACACAGATACGCAGTATTTT. Amino acid sequence: CSVERLAAPQRDTDTQYF. This chain links TRBV29-1 with TRBJ2-3, with 9 bases aligning to TRBD2. In germline, CDR1 is SQVTM, CDR2 ANQGSEA. The junction had 14 bases not matched to a gene; V was cut back by 2 bases and J by 2 bases. This CDR3 contains 18 residues.

This clonotype was seen a handful of times. The J gene is TRBJ1-6, the V gene TRBV20-1, with D unresolved. Per germline, CDR1 DFQATT and CDR2 SNEGSKA (reference sequence). The V gene lost 1 base and the J gene lost 7 bases, with 8 bases spanning the gap. The CDR3 runs to 13 residues. CDR3 sequence reads: CSARGNQNSPLHF. CDR3 coding DNA: TGCAGTGCTAGAGGGAACCAGAATTCACCCCTCCACTTT.

The chain carries TRBV27 and TRBJ2-3, with TRBD2 matching 7 bases. The junction had 14 bases not matched to a gene; V was cut back by 6 bases and J by 5 bases. CDR3 length: 16 residues. Germline V gives CDR1 MNHEY, CDR2 SMNVEV (reference sequence). The CDR3 DNA sequence: TGTGCCAGCAGCCAGAGCACGGGGAGGGTAAAAGATACGCAGTATTTT. Its translation: CASSQSTGRVKDTQYF.

In its sample, this clonotype was seen a few times. The chain combines TRBV5-6 with TRBJ2-1; 12 nucleotides line up with TRBD2. Germline values: CDR1 SGHDT, CDR2 YYEEEE. The CDR3 loop spans 15 amino acids. V lost 5 bases, J lost 8 bases, and 8 bases stayed unmatched. CDR3 sequence (DNA): TGTGCCAGCAGGGTGGGACTAGCGGGCACCCATGAGCAGTTCTTC. It yields the protein CASRVGLAGTHEQFF.

This clonotype was seen a few times. J is TRBJ2-7 and V is TRBV10-3; 7 nucleotides align to TRBD1. Germline-derived CDR1 and CDR2 are ENHRY and SYGVKD. This CDR3 is 12 amino acids long. The junction had 7 bases not matched to a gene; V was cut back by 10 bases and J by 4 bases. The CDR3 bases are TGTGCCACTGGAGCGACAGGGTACGAGCAGTACTTC. It translates to CATGATGYEQYF.

This clonotype has only a few counts. This chain joins TRBV20-1 and TRBJ2-7; maybe TRBD2 (6 bases). This CDR3 has 12 amino acids. V was pared by 2 bases and J by 7 bases, with 12 bases between. Germline lookup yields CDR1 DFQATT and CDR2 SNEGSKA (reference sequence). In DNA form, the CDR3 reads TGCAGTGCTAGACGGGATGGGGGGGAGCAGTACTTC. Translating it yields CSARRDGGEQYF.